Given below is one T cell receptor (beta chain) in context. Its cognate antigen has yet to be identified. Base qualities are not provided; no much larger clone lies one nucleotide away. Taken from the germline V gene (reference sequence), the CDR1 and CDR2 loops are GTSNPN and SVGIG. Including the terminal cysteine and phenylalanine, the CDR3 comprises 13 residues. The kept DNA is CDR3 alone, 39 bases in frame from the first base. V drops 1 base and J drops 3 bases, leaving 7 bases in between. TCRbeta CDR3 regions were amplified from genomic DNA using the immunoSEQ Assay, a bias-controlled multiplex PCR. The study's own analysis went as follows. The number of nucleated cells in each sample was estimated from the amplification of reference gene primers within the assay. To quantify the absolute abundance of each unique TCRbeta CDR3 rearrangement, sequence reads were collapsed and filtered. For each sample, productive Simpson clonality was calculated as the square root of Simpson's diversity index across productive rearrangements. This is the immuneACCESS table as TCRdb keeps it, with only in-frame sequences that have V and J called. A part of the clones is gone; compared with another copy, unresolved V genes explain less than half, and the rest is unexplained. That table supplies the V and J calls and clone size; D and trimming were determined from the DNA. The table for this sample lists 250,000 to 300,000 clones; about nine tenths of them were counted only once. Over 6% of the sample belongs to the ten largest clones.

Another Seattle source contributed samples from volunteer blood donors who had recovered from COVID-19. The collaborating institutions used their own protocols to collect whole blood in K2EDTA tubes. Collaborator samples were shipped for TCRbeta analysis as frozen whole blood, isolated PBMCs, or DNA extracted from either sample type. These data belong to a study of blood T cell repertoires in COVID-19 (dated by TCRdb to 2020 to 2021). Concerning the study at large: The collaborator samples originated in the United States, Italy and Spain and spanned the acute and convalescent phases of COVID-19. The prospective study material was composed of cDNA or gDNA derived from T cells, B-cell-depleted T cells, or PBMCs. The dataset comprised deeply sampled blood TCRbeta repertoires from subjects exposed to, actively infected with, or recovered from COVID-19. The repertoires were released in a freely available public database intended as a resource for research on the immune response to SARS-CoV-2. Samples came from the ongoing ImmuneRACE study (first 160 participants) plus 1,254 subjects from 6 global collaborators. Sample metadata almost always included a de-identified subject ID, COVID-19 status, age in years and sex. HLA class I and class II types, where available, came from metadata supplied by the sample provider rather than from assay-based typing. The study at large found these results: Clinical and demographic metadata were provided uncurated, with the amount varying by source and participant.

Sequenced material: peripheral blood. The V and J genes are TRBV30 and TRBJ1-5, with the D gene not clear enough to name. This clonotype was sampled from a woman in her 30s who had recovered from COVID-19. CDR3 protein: CAWSGGFNQPQHF. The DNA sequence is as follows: TGTGCCTGGAGTGGAGGGTTCAATCAGCCCCAGCATTTT.